This TCR beta chain was retrieved from a study of T cell responses to AZD1222 COVID-19 vaccine. TCRdb's table, derived via immunoSEQ multiplex PCR, lists solely in-frame clones and lacks some. The sample shows some 150,000 clones, roughly 90% of them seen only once. A remark on this clone: Its antigen is as yet unknown.

Germline CDR1 and CDR2: ENHRY and SYGVKD. The CDR3 consists of 15 residues. The V gene end was trimmed by 2 bases and the J gene end by 7 bases; junction bases not matched to a gene: 6. Study outcomes and limitations: Unmutated variant regions are reportedly targeted by nearly half of spike-specific TCRs. Only a handful of AZD1222 recipients, several in all, had baseline seropositivity.

Sequenced material: peripheral blood, taken 28 days after the second AZD1222 dose. The clonotype comes from an adult who received the AZD1222 COVID-19 vaccine. V and J are TRBV10-3 and TRBJ2-7; TRBD1 agrees at 12 bases. CDR3 nucleotide sequence: TGTGCCATCAGTGAGAACCGGGACAGGGGGCTTGAGCAGTACTTC. Its translation: CAISENRDRGLEQYF.